The source of this TCR beta chain is a study of T cell responses to AZD1222 COVID-19 vaccine. General study results and limits: Females outnumbered males among donors, who were mostly white British; clonal diversity was possibly underestimated. CD4 TCRs associated with vaccination spanned spike, dominating at 160-218 and 743-854. Spike-specific TCR breadth and depth were elevated following two AZD1222 doses.

TCRdb keeps only in-frame clones here, not all; method: immunoSEQ multiplex PCR. The data contain about 110,000 clones, 70% to 90% of them seen just once; the ten biggest clones take up around 4.9%. A word on this clone: The antigen remains unidentified.

This sequence was found in an adult who received the AZD1222 COVID-19 vaccine. The starting material was peripheral blood, obtained 28 days after the second AZD1222 dose.

DNA of the CDR3: TGTGCCAGTAGCCAAAACAGGGGGGCCGGGGAGCTGTTTTTT. Protein sequence: CASSQNRGAGELFF. The V gene is TRBV19, the J gene TRBJ2-2; 8 bases match TRBD1. Germline V gene lookup returns CDR1 LNHDA and CDR2 SQIVND (reference sequence). The CDR3 extends over 14 amino acids. Trimming at V came to 6 bases and at J to 6 bases, leaving 6 bases not matched to a gene.